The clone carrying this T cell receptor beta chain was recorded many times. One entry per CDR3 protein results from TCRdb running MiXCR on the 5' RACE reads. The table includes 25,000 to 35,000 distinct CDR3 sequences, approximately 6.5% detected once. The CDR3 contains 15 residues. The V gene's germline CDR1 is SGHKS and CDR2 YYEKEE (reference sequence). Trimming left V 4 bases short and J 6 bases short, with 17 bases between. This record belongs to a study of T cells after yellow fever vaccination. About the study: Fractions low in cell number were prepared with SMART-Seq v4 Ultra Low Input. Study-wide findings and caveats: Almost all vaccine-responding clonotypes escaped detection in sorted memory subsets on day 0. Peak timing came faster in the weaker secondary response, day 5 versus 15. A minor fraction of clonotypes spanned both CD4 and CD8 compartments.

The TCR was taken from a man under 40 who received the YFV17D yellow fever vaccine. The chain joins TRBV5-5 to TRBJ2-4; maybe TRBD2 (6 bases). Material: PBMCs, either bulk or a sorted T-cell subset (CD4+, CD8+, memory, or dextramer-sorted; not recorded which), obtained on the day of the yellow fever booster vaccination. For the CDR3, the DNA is TGTGCCAGCAGCCTGGAGGGGAGCTTCGGAAACATTCAGTACTTC. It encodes CASSLEGSFGNIQYF. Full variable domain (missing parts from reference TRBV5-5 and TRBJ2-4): DAGVTQSPTHLIKTRGQQVTLRCSPISGHKSVSWYQQVLGQGPQFIFQYYEKEERGRGNFPDRFSARQFPNYSSELNVNALLLGDSALYLCASSLEGSFGNIQYFGAGTRLSVL.